This T cell receptor (beta chain) is drawn from a study of T cell responses to AZD1222 COVID-19 vaccine (dated by TCRdb to the early 2020s). Broadly, across the study: Because spike-specific TCR depth and breadth did not differ between the two schedules, AZD1222 recipients who got a second dose at roughly 4 weeks were pooled with those who got a second dose at roughly 12 weeks. Trial participants were enrolled by age into subgroups of 18-55, 56-69 and 70-plus years, and about 150, 27 and 61 TCR-sequenced participants, respectively, were included in these subgroups. TCR sequencing was performed for 230 to 250 trial participants, of whom about 200 were given two doses of AZD1222 and approximately 25 were given two doses of MenACWY control vaccine.

The label giving this sample's time point can be read as: baseline before first vaccination. Vaccinee samples came from UK trials COV001 and COV002, including a single-blind randomized controlled phase 2/3 trial of AZD1222 (ChAdOx1 nCoV-19) in healthy adults. For TCRbeta chain sequencing, PBMC samples were collected from trial participants at day 0 and at day 28 after the second dose. At the junction V is shortened by 3 bases and J by 0 bases, with 17 bases in between. CDR1 and CDR2 (SNHLY, FYNNEI) derive from the germline V gene. The CDR3 measures 17 amino acids from cysteine to phenylalanine. The retained sequence is limited to the CDR3, 51 bases, with the frame set at the first base. The CDR3 regions of human TCRbeta chains were analyzed by immunosequencing. In the original analysis: Repertoire TCRs were matched against a reference library of SARS-CoV-2-specific TCRs generated with the MIRA antigen-specificity platform. Breadth was defined as the fraction of unique TCRs that were SARS-CoV-2-associated. Depth was defined as the fraction of total T cells that were SARS-CoV-2-associated. Using the MIRA data, each spike-specific TCR was assigned both to the spike region to which the TCR was reactive and to a CD4 or CD8 class. Log10-transformed breadth and depth values were compared by one-way ANOVA with Sidak's multiple comparisons tests. What TCRdb holds here is the immuneACCESS table cut down to in-frame rearrangements. Part of the clones is not present; checked against another copy, under half of the missing clones reflect an unresolved V gene, and the others are unexplained. The DNA gave D and trimming, while V, J and clone size come from that table. The sample table shows more than 85,000 clones, and roughly 90% are seen once. Roughly 2.6% of the sample comes from the top ten.

General study outcomes and caveats: Conclusions about previously exposed vaccinees are limited, since just five or six AZD1222 recipients were seropositive for SARS-CoV-2 at baseline. Because no samples from the day 14 peak response were available, repertoires could be characterized only after the peak T cell response. Participants were mostly white British, with more females than males. The authors suggested clonal diversity may have been underestimated. Reportedly, almost half of the unique spike-specific TCRs recognized epitopes lying outside the regions that are mutated in the B.1.351 and B.1.1.7 variants. The vaccine-associated CD4 TCRs covered the entire spike protein, and the dominant responses fell in regions 160-218 and 743-854. The 56-69-year group was small, and its depth increase did not reach significance, likely because of low power. A significant rise in spike-specific TCR breadth and depth was observed after two AZD1222 doses relative to day 0 and relative to MenACWY recipients.

Turning to this clone: The clone's antigen remains unknown. No base quality information exists; no much larger clone differs at one position.

The clonotype was recovered from an adult in good health. Source: peripheral blood, taken on day 0 of AZD1222 vaccination. This receptor chain uses TRBV2 and TRBJ1-1, and perhaps TRBD1 as D gene, on 5 matching bases. The CDR3 loop reads CASSDGARYGMNTEAFF. The bases read TGTGCCAGCAGTGACGGGGCGCGGTACGGCATGAACACTGAAGCTTTCTTT.